These 31 T cell receptor beta chains were sequenced from one sample in a study of regulatory T cells in long-lasting Graves disease (dated by TCRdb to about 2021). The intended sense of this specimen's time point label: persistent/refractory GD, antithyroid drugs over 5 years with positive TRAb. RNA was extracted from PBMCs in TRIzol for both TCR sequencing and RNA sequencing. Library construction relied on multiplex PCR. Data came from an Illumina HiSeq 4000. To build TCR beta libraries, CDR3 regions were amplified by Arm-PCR using iRepertoire HTBI primers. TCRdb passed the public sequencing reads through fastp at Q25 and MiXCR, retaining productive beta sequences. Rows are combined by CDR3 protein, so each entry shows the most common genes and DNA. For this sample the table gives about 400,000 distinct CDR3 sequences, of which around 21% were detected only once. The ten largest clonotypes hold around 20% of the sample.

Sequenced material: peripheral blood mononuclear cells (PBMCs), taken when the disease was refractory, from a patient treated with antithyroid drugs. The receptors originated from a female donor with Graves disease.

The chain combines TRBV20-1 with TRBJ2-7; 7 bases agree with TRBD2. The germline CDR1 and CDR2 sequences are DFQATT and SNEGSKA (reference sequence). This CDR3 contains 16 residues. The J segment lost 2 bases and the V segment lost 0 bases, leaving 10 bases of the junction unmatched. DNA for the CDR3: TGCAGTGCTAGAGAGGTGGGGCGGGAGATACCCTACGAGCAGTACTTC. Translated: CSAREVGREIPYEQYF.

The V and J genes are TRBV18 and TRBJ2-2, with TRBD1 matching 8 bases. Germline CDR1 KGHSH, CDR2 LQKENI. V shed 1 base and J 7 bases; nucleotides not matched to a gene: 8. This CDR3 has 16 amino acids. DNA for the CDR3: TGTGCCAGCTCACCACTGGGGACAGGCCAACGCGGGGAGCTGTTTTTT. This gives the protein CASSPLGTGQRGELFF. The whole variable domain, filled in from reference TRBV18 and TRBJ2-2, reads NAGVMQNPRHLVRRRGQEARLRCSPMKGHSHVYWYRQLPEEGLKFMVYLQKENIIDESGMPKERFSAEFPKEGPSILRIQQVVRGDSAAYFCASSPLGTGQRGELFFGEGSRLTVL.

This chain connects TRBV5-1 to TRBJ2-6; TRBD1 is a possible D gene (6 bases). The CDR3 extends over 19 amino acids. The V end lost 4 bases, the J end lost 0 bases, and 20 bases lay between the germline ends. From germline, CDR1 is SGHRS and CDR2 YFSETQ. The CDR3 sequence is CASSPHIGTLPSGANVLTF. CDR3 nucleotide sequence: TGCGCCAGCAGCCCACACATCGGGACACTCCCCTCTGGGGCCAACGTCCTGACTTTC.

This clonotype was counted many times. The genes are TRBV6-1 and TRBJ2-7, with D tentatively TRBD2 (6 bases). The CDR3 runs to 12 residues. Germline V gene lookup returns CDR1 MNHNS and CDR2 SASEGT. V lost 6 bases and J lost 3, with 9 bases in between. The CDR3 coding sequence is TGTGCCAGCAGGACTAGTAACTACGAGCAGTACTTC. Amino acids: CASRTSNYEQYF.

The rearrangement links TRBV7-2 to TRBJ2-4; 7 nucleotides align to TRBD1. In germline, CDR1 is SGHTA, CDR2 FQGNSA. The length of the CDR3 is 17 residues. Trimming took 5 bases from V and 1 from J; bases not matched to a gene: 11. The DNA of the CDR3 is TGTGCCAGCAGCGGGGACAGTACCCGTCGCGCCAAAAACATTCAGTACTTC. Residues: CASSGDSTRRAKNIQYF. The full variable domain, completed using reference TRBV7-2 and TRBJ2-4, is GAGVSQSPSNKVTEKGKDVELRCDPISGHTALYWYRQSLGQGLEFLIYFQGNSAPDKSGLPSDRFSAERTGGSVSTLTIQRTQQEDSAVYLCASSGDSTRRAKNIQYFGAGTRLSVL.

In this sample, this clonotype turned up many times. The chain combines TRBV6-2 or TRBV6-3 with TRBJ1-1; no definite D call. The CDR3 is 13 amino acids. Trimming took 3 bases from V and 3 from J, leaving 8 bases between them. Germline loops: CDR1 MNHEY, CDR2 SVGEGT. In DNA, the CDR3 is TGTGCCAGCAGTTATGAATGGGACACTGAAGCTTTCTTT. This gives the protein CASSYEWDTEAFF.

This clonotype showed up many times. V usage is TRBV15 and J usage is TRBJ1-4; no firm D call. CDR1 is LNHNV and CDR2 is YYDKDF in the germline V gene (reference sequence). The CDR3 has 16 residues. V dropped 0 bases and J dropped 0 bases, with 8 bases sitting between them. The CDR3 DNA is TGTGCCACCAGCAGAGATAGGGTTGCAACTAATGAAAAACTGTTTTTT. It translates to CATSRDRVATNEKLFF.

The chain carries TRBV24-1 and TRBJ2-2, with TRBD2 as a possible D gene (6 bases). There are 18 residues in the CDR3. V was shortened by 7 bases and J by 1 base, with 21 bases between the two germline ends. Germline V gene data show CDR1 as KGHDR and CDR2 as SFDVKD. The CDR3 nucleotides read TGTGCCACCAGGGCAAACCGGGACTTTTCTCTGAACACCGGGGAGCTGTTTTTT. Protein sequence: CATRANRDFSLNTGELFF.

There are many counts of this clonotype. The chain has TRBV20-1 and TRBJ1-2; D unresolved. The CDR3 has 12 amino acids. The germline V gene encodes CDR1 DFQATT and CDR2 SNEGSKA (reference sequence). V lost 6 bases, J lost 6 bases, and 14 bases lay in between. The CDR3 DNA follows: TGCAGTGCCGGCCGCGGAAGAGATGGCTACACCTTC. Its protein product is CSAGRGRDGYTF.

In this sample, this clonotype turned up many times. The chain carries TRBV20-1 and TRBJ2-5, with D tentatively TRBD2 (5 bases). The CDR3 extends over 15 amino acids. Trimming removed 0 bases at V and 1 base at J, with 12 bases between. The germline CDR1 and CDR2 sequences are DFQATT and SNEGSKA (reference sequence). The DNA of the CDR3 is TGCAGTGCTAGAGATACGTTGGGAGTCCAAGAGACCCAGTACTTC. It encodes CSARDTLGVQETQYF.

This clonotype was found a few times. The chain has TRBV11-3 and TRBJ2-2; D remains unclear. Per germline, CDR1 SGHNT and CDR2 YENEEA. The CDR3 spans 16 residues. Trimming cost V 5 bases and J 3 bases, with 16 bases left between them. CDR3 residues: CASSPGGSEDTGELFF. The CDR3 bases are TGTGCCAGCAGCCCGGGCGGCTCTGAGGACACCGGGGAGCTGTTTTTT.

This clonotype came up many times. The rearrangement links TRBV12-3 or TRBV12-4 to TRBJ1-1, with TRBD1 as a possible D gene (6 bases). V was shortened by 3 bases and J by 5 bases, with 13 bases between the two germline ends. There are 14 residues in the CDR3. CDR3: CASSFGIRGTEAFF. As DNA, the CDR3 is TGTGCCAGCAGTTTTGGGATCAGGGGTACTGAAGCTTTCTTT.

This chain links TRBV19 with TRBJ2-7, with 13 bases fitting TRBD2. The germline V gene encodes CDR1 LNHDA and CDR2 SQIVND (reference sequence). This CDR3 region has 20 residues. The J segment lost 4 bases and the V segment lost 8 bases, leaving 23 bases of the junction unmatched. The CDR3 reads CASLISGGAGLAGVLYEQYF. CDR3 DNA sequence: TGTGCCAGTCTCATATCGGGGGGCGCAGGACTAGCGGGAGTTCTGTACGAGCAGTACTTC.

Ten or more counts support this clonotype. The rearrangement uses TRBV7-6 and TRBJ2-7; possibly TRBD1 for D (6 bases). V lost 1 base to trimming and J lost 0 bases, with 10 bases between them. The CDR3 has 15 amino acids. Germline loops: CDR1 SGHVS, CDR2 FNYEAQ. The CDR3 DNA is TGTGCCAGCAGCTTAGGGACAGACCCCTCCTACGAGCAGTACTTC. Translation gives CASSLGTDPSYEQYF.

This clonotype was detected many times. CDR3 in DNA: TGTGCCAGCAGTGCATGGGGTAGCTACGAGCAGTACTTC. Protein product: CASSAWGSYEQYF. The chain recombines TRBV12-3 or TRBV12-4 with TRBJ2-7, with D unclear. This CDR3 is built from 13 residues. The V and J ends lost 5 bases and 3 bases respectively, with 11 bases between them.

The chain combines TRBV29-1 with TRBJ1-1, with D hard to call. Trimming stripped 5 bases from V and 8 bases from J, with 21 bases between. CDR3 length equals 14 residues. Germline V lookup: CDR1 SQVTM, CDR2 ANQGSEA. CDR3 DNA: TGCAGCGTTTGTCGTACTATGGATGGCAACGAAGCTTTCTTT. Its translation: CSVCRTMDGNEAFF.

At least ten counts were recorded for this clonotype. V gene TRBV7-2 combines with J gene TRBJ2-7; D is uncertain. The CDR3 is 15 amino acids. Germline values: CDR1 SGHTA, CDR2 FQGNSA. Trimming shortened V by 6 bases and J by 2 bases, and 17 bases separated the two germline ends. Here the CDR3 reads CASRQTGYIPYEQYF. As DNA, the CDR3 is TGTGCCAGCAGACAGACGGGCTACATACCCTACGAGCAGTACTTC.

The V call is TRBV28, the J call TRBJ2-3; D remains unclear. Germline values: CDR1 MDHEN, CDR2 SYDVKM. This CDR3 region has 14 residues. Trimming stripped 10 bases from V and 6 bases from J, with 20 bases between. DNA for the CDR3: TGTGCCACTAAGGCTAGGAGCTCGGCCGATACGCAGTATTTT. Translating it yields CATKARSSADTQYF.

This clonotype was observed at least ten times. The genes are TRBV11-2 and TRBJ1-2; D possibly corresponds to TRBD1 (6 bases). CDR3 length equals 16 residues. Trimming stripped 0 bases from V and 4 bases from J, with 15 bases between. The germline V gene encodes CDR1 SGHAT and CDR2 FQNNGV. The CDR3 region has the DNA TGTGCCAGCAGCTTAGAGGGGGCACAGCCTTCCTATGGCTACACCTTC. Protein product: CASSLEGAQPSYGYTF.

V is TRBV3-1 and J is TRBJ2-2; D unresolved. Germline V CDR1 and CDR2: LGHDT, YNNKEL (reference sequence). The CDR3 length is 19 residues. The V end lost 3 bases, the J end lost 3 bases, and 23 bases lay between the germline ends. The CDR3 protein is CASSHPRLVKGRDTGELFF. In DNA form, the CDR3 reads TGTGCCAGCAGCCACCCCCGCCTCGTCAAAGGACGGGACACCGGGGAGCTGTTTTTT. The full variable domain, its missing parts supplied by reference TRBV3-1 and TRBJ2-2, is DTAVSQTPKYLVTQMGNDKSIKCEQNLGHDTMYWYKQDSKKFLKIMFSYNNKELIINETVPNRFSPKSPDKAHLNLHINSLELGDSAVYFCASSHPRLVKGRDTGELFFGEGSRLTVL.

This clonotype was counted only a few times. The chain employs TRBV5-1 and TRBJ2-7; 9 nucleotides agree with TRBD1. The CDR3 spans 14 residues. The germline V gene encodes CDR1 SGHRS and CDR2 YFSETQ. The V and J ends lost 2 bases and 3 bases, in that order; junction bases with no gene match: 3. This CDR3 is CASSFRQGVYEQYF. The CDR3 coding sequence is TGCGCCAGCAGCTTTAGACAGGGGGTCTACGAGCAGTACTTC.

The gene calls are TRBV19 and TRBJ2-3; 7 nucleotides match TRBD1. CDR3 size: 14 residues. V lost 9 bases and J lost 0; bases outside the gene matches: 6. Germline lookup yields CDR1 LNHDA and CDR2 SQIVND (reference sequence). The CDR3 DNA reads as TGTGCCAGCAGACGGGACAGAAGCACAGATACGCAGTATTTT. Protein product: CASRRDRSTDTQYF.

This clonotype occurred a few times. The chain couples TRBV5-1 to TRBJ2-2, with D perhaps matching TRBD2 (6 bases). Between the trimmed V and J ends, which lost 4 bases and 10 bases, there was a span of 26 bases. This CDR3 has 17 amino acids. In germline, CDR1 is SGHRS, CDR2 YFSETQ. The CDR3 bases are TGCGCCAGCAGCCGAACACCGGGCGGGACCGGGGTCGAGGAGCTGTTTTTT. This sequence encodes CASSRTPGGTGVEELFF.

This clonotype has a count of ten or more. This chain connects TRBV2 to TRBJ2-7; a weak D match, TRBD2 (5 bases). The germline V and J ends were trimmed by 5 bases and 3 bases, with 11 bases remaining between them. The CDR3 runs 13 residues. CDR1 and CDR2 from the germline V gene are SNHLY and FYNNEI. This CDR3 reads CASSFSDFYEQYF. The CDR3 DNA follows: TGTGCCAGCAGTTTTAGCGATTTCTACGAGCAGTACTTC.

The V call is TRBV6-2 or TRBV6-3, the J call TRBJ2-2, with unresolved D. The DNA end is a closer match to TRBJ1-1, so the J assignment may be wrong. The germline gives CDR1 MNHEY, CDR2 SVGEGT. This CDR3 is built from 13 residues. CDR3 residues: CASRGLEFGSAFF. DNA of the CDR3: TGTGCCAGCAGAGGGTTAGAATTTGGATCAGCTTTCTTT.

This clonotype was detected once. This sequence joins TRBV5-1 and TRBJ1-2, with D perhaps matching TRBD1 (6 bases). The CDR3 sequence is 16 residues long. Trimming cost V 5 bases and J 7 bases, with 24 bases left between them. Germline values: CDR1 SGHRS, CDR2 YFSETQ. The CDR3 coding sequence is TGCGCCAGCAGTTCCGGAGGGGGGTTGGCTTCGGTTGGCTACACCTTC. This encodes CASSSGGGLASVGYTF.

The V gene is TRBV7-3, the J gene TRBJ2-2; D perhaps matches TRBD2 (5 bases). The V end was cut by 6 bases, the J end by 2 bases, with 13 bases between. CDR1 and CDR2 (germline): SGHTA, FQGTGA. This CDR3 region has 15 residues. DNA for the CDR3: TGTGCCAGCAGTACCCATGCTAGCAACACCGGGGAGCTGTTTTTT. This translates into CASSTHASNTGELFF.

The chain is built from TRBV7-2 and TRBJ2-7; the D gene is possibly TRBD2 (5 bases). Germline CDR1 reads SGHTA; CDR2 reads FQGNSA. The CDR3 length is 16 residues. V lost 7 bases and J 0 bases, leaving 19 bases between the germline ends. This chain's CDR3 is CASTLDSNLASYEQYF. The CDR3 coding sequence is TGTGCCAGCACCCTGGACTCCAACCTGGCCTCCTACGAGCAGTACTTC.

The chain has TRBV4-3 and TRBJ1-2; D is uncertain. The CDR3 runs 15 residues. V gave up 0 bases and J gave up 4 bases, with 12 bases separating them. Per germline, CDR1 LGHNA and CDR2 YSLEER. The CDR3 coding sequence is TGCGCCAGCAGCCAAGATCTTGAAACAGCCTATGGCTACACCTTC. Protein product: CASSQDLETAYGYTF.

This clonotype occurred a few times. It is likely a read error: a sequence one base away is far more abundant. Without the conserved terminal phenylalanine or tryptophan, this CDR3 likely stems from a read error. The J gene is TRBJ2-4, the V gene TRBV12-3 or TRBV12-4; possibly TRBD2 for D (6 bases). The assigned J gene may be wrong: the sequence end matches TRBJ2-5 better. The CDR3 has 15 amino acids. DNA of the CDR3: TGTGCCAGCAGTACGGAGGGGCAGAGGGGAGAGACCCAGTACCTC. It translates to CASSTEGQRGETQYL.

The chain joins TRBV29-1 to TRBJ2-7; D is perhaps TRBD1 or TRBD2 (6 bases each). This CDR3 region has 14 residues. V gave up 6 bases and J gave up 0 bases, with 15 bases separating them. Germline CDR1 SQVTM, CDR2 ANQGSEA. In DNA, the CDR3 is TGCAGCGTGAAGGGCGGGGACATCTCCTACGAGCAGTACTTC. Its translation is CSVKGGDISYEQYF.